The 16 T cell receptor beta chains listed next were all sequenced from one sample in a study of T cell repertoires in cytomegalovirus infection (dated by TCRdb to the late 2010s). Which antigens these TCRs recognize remains unknown. The sample's treatment or condition label, in plain terms: in vitro stimulation with specific CMV peptide epitopes to enrich CMV-specific T cells. The run used an Illumina HiSeq 1500. TCRdb applied fastp at Q25 and MiXCR to the public reads, then kept only in-frame beta chains. Each entry merges the rows of one CDR3 protein and shows their most common DNA and genes. For this sample the table gives hundreds of thousands of distinct CDR3 sequences, of which approximately 31% were detected only once. More than 12% of the sample rests with the top ten. The source was cultured CD8+ T cells from PBMCs, collected from culture after CMV antigen stimulation. These receptors were taken from a human donor in good health (CMV status not recorded). Some clones in this sample may be carry-over from other donors' samples.

V is TRBV5-6 and J is TRBJ1-2; 10 nucleotides match TRBD1. The CDR3 contains 14 residues. Germline lookup yields CDR1 SGHDT and CDR2 YYEEEE. V shed 5 bases, J shed 6 bases, and the junction held 7 bases outside the gene matches. The chain's CDR3 is CASRVPGTGDGYTF. The CDR3 DNA reads TGTGCCAGCAGGGTTCCCGGGACAGGGGATGGCTACACCTTC.

This chain links TRBV25-1 with TRBJ1-2; 10 bases are a match to TRBD1. Germline assignment: CDR1 MGHDK and CDR2 SYGVNS. After removal of 7 bases from V and 8 bases from J, the junction contained 10 bases not matched to a gene. The CDR3 is 14 residues long. The CDR3: CASKGSDRGRGYTF. The CDR3 DNA reads as TGTGCCAGCAAGGGGTCCGACAGGGGGCGAGGCTACACCTTC.

This sequence joins TRBV7-6 and TRBJ2-7; 7 bases are a match to TRBD1. Germline lookup yields CDR1 SGHVS and CDR2 FNYEAQ. Germline trimming cut 5 bases from V and 6 bases from J; bases unmatched to any gene: 4. The CDR3 extends over 12 amino acids. The CDR3 bases are TGTGCCAGCAGCAAAGACAGGGTCGAGCAGTACTTC. Translation gives CASSKDRVEQYF.

This clonotype turned up a few times. V gene TRBV2 combines with J gene TRBJ1-2; maybe TRBD1 (5 bases). CDR1 and CDR2 from the germline V gene are SNHLY and FYNNEI. This CDR3 comprises 13 residues. The V gene lost 10 bases and the J gene lost 0 bases, with 12 bases spanning the gap. The CDR3 DNA reads as TGTGCCACGGGGACGGGAGCTAACTATGGCTACACCTTC. This encodes CATGTGANYGYTF.

This clonotype was counted only a few times. V is TRBV6-1 and J is TRBJ2-2; the match to TRBD1 covers 9 bases. The CDR3 covers 16 residues. V shed 6 bases and J 3 bases; nucleotides not matched to a gene: 8. The germline CDR1 and CDR2 sequences are MNHNS and SASEGT. CDR3 amino acids: CASRDRTGVDTGELFF. DNA of the CDR3: TGTGCCAGCAGGGATCGGACAGGGGTGGACACCGGGGAGCTGTTTTTT.

V gene TRBV6-2 or TRBV6-3 combines with J gene TRBJ2-1; no clear D. Germline-derived CDR1 and CDR2 are MNHEY and SVGEGT. V dropped 6 bases and J dropped 8 bases, with 17 bases sitting between them. The CDR3 has 14 residues. The CDR3 is CASSRTGPRDEQFF. The CDR3 DNA reads TGTGCCAGCAGCCGCACGGGCCCTCGGGATGAGCAGTTCTTC.

This clonotype has a handful of counts. The chain links TRBV6-4 to TRBJ1-1; D gene unclear. The germline V gene encodes CDR1 MRHNA and CDR2 SNTAGT. The length of the CDR3 is 13 residues. V lost 0 bases and J lost 2, with 4 bases in between. CDR3 protein: CASSDSFNTEAFF. In nucleotides, the CDR3 is TGTGCCAGCAGTGACTCCTTTAACACTGAAGCTTTCTTT.

The sample holds a few counts of this clonotype. DNA for the CDR3: TGTGCCAGCAGCGCTCGGGACAGTAACACCGGGGAGCTGTTTTTT. This translates into CASSARDSNTGELFF. The chain couples TRBV7-9 to TRBJ2-2; TRBD1 matches 7 bases. The CDR3 is made up of 15 amino acids. The V and J ends lost 5 bases and 2 bases, in that order; junction bases with no gene match: 5. From germline, CDR1 is SEHNR and CDR2 FQNEAQ (reference sequence).

The rearrangement joins TRBV6-2 or TRBV6-3 to TRBJ2-1; the match to TRBD2 covers 13 bases. Germline V gene data show CDR1 as MNHEY and CDR2 as SVGEGT. This CDR3 is built from 16 residues. J was trimmed by 5 bases and V by 5 bases; bases with no gene match: 6. CDR3 bases: TGTGCCAGCAGTACGACTAGCGGGGGGCCAAACAATGAGCAGTTCTTC. This encodes CASSTTSGGPNNEQFF.

This clonotype has at least ten counts. The chain employs TRBV7-2 and TRBJ2-1, with D possibly matching TRBD2 (5 bases). CDR1 and CDR2 (germline): SGHTA, FQGNSA. V was cut by 1 base and J by 0 bases, with 10 bases left in between. The CDR3 has 16 amino acids. In nucleotides, the CDR3 is TGTGCCAGCAGCTTAGTGGAGCGGAGCTCCTACAATGAGCAGTTCTTC. As protein: CASSLVERSSYNEQFF.

This clonotype turned up a few times. V is TRBV28 and J is TRBJ1-5; 7 nucleotides align to TRBD1. In germline, CDR1 is MDHEN, CDR2 SYDVKM. This CDR3 has 17 residues. J was trimmed by 5 bases and V by 4 bases; bases with no gene match: 14. The CDR3 region is CASSSPSYRGVYQPQHF. CDR3 nucleotides: TGTGCCAGCAGTTCGCCCTCCTACAGGGGAGTATATCAGCCCCAGCATTTT.

This clonotype was detected a few times. V usage is TRBV11-2 and J usage is TRBJ1-1; D may be TRBD1 (6 bases). CDR3 length: 15 residues. CDR1 SGHAT and CDR2 FQNNGV come from the germline V gene. The germline V and J ends were trimmed by 5 bases and 1 base, with 14 bases remaining between them. As DNA, the CDR3 is TGTGCCAGCAGCCCACCGGGACACTCGAACACTGAAGCTTTCTTT. Translating it yields CASSPPGHSNTEAFF.

The chain uses TRBV6-2 or TRBV6-3 and TRBJ2-3; tentatively, D is TRBD1 (5 bases). Germline V CDR1 and CDR2: MNHEY, SVGEGT. The CDR3 sequence is 13 residues long. V lost 3 bases to trimming and J lost 6 bases, with 10 bases between them. The CDR3 region has the DNA TGTGCCAGCAGTTATGCAGGGTTGGATACGCAGTATTTT. Its translation is CASSYAGLDTQYF.

V gene TRBV10-3 combines with J gene TRBJ2-3, with D tentatively TRBD2 (5 bases). CDR3 length equals 11 residues. Trimming removed 8 bases at V and 5 bases at J, with 8 bases between. The V gene's germline CDR1 is ENHRY and CDR2 SYGVKD. The CDR3 loop is CAIQAGDTQYF. CDR3 nucleotide sequence: TGTGCCATCCAGGCGGGAGATACGCAGTATTTT.

The table lists this clonotype with a few counts. The chain carries TRBV6-6 and TRBJ2-7; 12 bases line up with TRBD2. J was trimmed by 4 bases and V by 5 bases; bases with no gene match: 6. The CDR3 runs to 15 residues. From germline, CDR1 is MNHNY and CDR2 SVGAGI (reference sequence). CDR3 sequence reads: CASSPTSGGEYEQYF. The CDR3 region has the DNA TGTGCCAGCAGTCCGACTAGCGGGGGAGAATACGAGCAGTACTTC.

This clonotype was recorded a few times. In DNA form, the CDR3 reads TGTGCCAGCAGTGAAGGAACAGGTCTTAGCAATCAGCCCCAGCATTTT. Residues: CASSEGTGLSNQPQHF. The chain carries TRBV25-1 and TRBJ1-5; TRBD1 might be the D (5 bases). The CDR3 extends over 16 amino acids. Germline assignment: CDR1 MGHDK and CDR2 SYGVNS. V was clipped by 2 bases and J by 0 bases, with 11 bases between them.